Below, 30 T cell receptor beta chains from the same sample are listed, as sequenced in a study of blood T cell repertoires in COVID-19. TCRdb's table, derived via immunoSEQ multiplex PCR, lists solely in-frame clones and lacks some. There are approximately 85,000 clones in the sample; roughly 88% occur only once, and about 1% lies in the top ten. The material sequenced was peripheral blood. These TCRs come from a woman aged 45 to 65 in a cohort sampled during active COVID-19.

This clone came up once. V usage is TRBV18 and J usage is TRBJ1-3; D uncertain. V was pared by 4 bases and J by 0 bases, with 10 bases between. This CDR3 comprises 15 residues. Germline V gives CDR1 KGHSH, CDR2 LQKENI. This CDR3 is CASSRAGSSGNTIYF. CDR3 bases: TGTGCCAGCTCACGTGCCGGGAGCTCTGGAAACACCATATATTTT.

This clone was observed a single time. The chain employs TRBV14 and TRBJ2-1, with TRBD2 matching 9 bases. In germline, CDR1 is SGHDN, CDR2 FVKESK. This CDR3 has 15 amino acids. Germline trimming cut 1 base from V and 5 bases from J; bases unmatched to any gene: 3. The CDR3 protein is CASSQAGLAHNEQFF. CDR3 in DNA: TGTGCCAGCAGCCAAGCGGGACTAGCCCACAATGAGCAGTTCTTC.

V usage is TRBV11-3 and J usage is TRBJ2-1, with D perhaps TRBD2 (5 bases). The CDR3 extends over 13 amino acids. Trimming shortened V by 0 bases and J by 10 bases, and 10 bases separated the two germline ends. From germline, CDR1 is SGHNT and CDR2 YENEEA. CDR3 coding DNA: TGTGCCAGCAGCTTAGAGGAGGCCGGAGAGCAGTTCTTC. Protein: CASSLEEAGEQFF.

J is TRBJ2-3 and V is TRBV5-1, with 7 bases aligning to TRBD2. This CDR3 is built from 14 residues. With V trimmed by 2 bases and J by 4 bases, 4 bases remained unmatched. The germline gives CDR1 SGHRS, CDR2 YFSETQ. The CDR3 bases are TGCGCCAGCAGCTTTACTAGCGATGCAGATACGCAGTATTTT. Amino acids: CASSFTSDADTQYF.

The J gene is TRBJ2-3, the V gene TRBV19; TRBD1 is a possible D gene (5 bases). This CDR3 is 15 amino acids long. V lost 5 bases, J lost 3 bases, and 15 bases lay in between. The germline gives CDR1 LNHDA, CDR2 SQIVND (reference sequence). The CDR3 bases are TGTGCCAGTAGTCTCAGGGTCCCGACTACAGATACGCAGTATTTT. This translates into CASSLRVPTTDTQYF.

This clone was picked up a small number of times. V usage is TRBV2 and J usage is TRBJ1-6, with 7 bases matching TRBD1. V lost 6 bases and J lost 7; bases outside the gene matches: 9. Germline-derived CDR1 and CDR2 are SNHLY and FYNNEI. The CDR3 is 15 amino acids. The CDR3 reads CASRGGQSVNSPLHF. Here the CDR3 DNA reads TGTGCCAGCAGGGGGGGACAGTCGGTAAATTCACCCCTCCACTTT.

The V call is TRBV30, the J call TRBJ2-2; the D gene is possibly TRBD2 (6 bases). Trimming took off 0 bases at V and 6 bases at J, with 14 bases between the two ends. Germline-derived CDR1 and CDR2 are GTSNPN and SVGIG (reference sequence). CDR3 length equals 15 residues. The CDR3 DNA follows: TGTGCCTGGAGTGTGGGAGTAGGAGGGCCCGGGGAGCTGTTTTTT. Its translation is CAWSVGVGGPGELFF. Drawing the rest from reference TRBV30 and TRBJ2-2, the complete variable domain is SQTIHQWPATLVQPVGSPLSLECTVEGTSNPNLYWYRQAAGRGLQLLFYSVGIGQISSEVPQNLSASRPQDRQFILSSKKLLLSDSGFYLCAWSVGVGGPGELFFGEGSRLTVL.

The V gene is TRBV5-1, the J gene TRBJ2-7; possibly TRBD2 for D (5 bases). The CDR3 contains 15 residues. Germline lookup yields CDR1 SGHRS and CDR2 YFSETQ. The ends were cut back, 0 bases at V and 4 bases at J, with 14 bases in the middle. For the CDR3, the DNA is TGCGCCAGCAGCTTGGCCTTTCCGGGATATTACGAGCAGTACTTC. Translation gives CASSLAFPGYYEQYF.

V and J are TRBV6-5 and TRBJ2-3; 12 nucleotides agree with TRBD1. CDR1 is MNHEY, CDR2 SVGAGI, per germline. V was pared by 8 bases and J by 4 bases, with 4 bases of the junction left unmatched. The CDR3 sequence is 14 residues long. The CDR3 here is CASGGTGGSDTQYF. The CDR3 bases are TGTGCCAGCGGCGGGACAGGGGGCTCAGATACGCAGTATTTT.

The chain joins TRBV10-3 to TRBJ2-7; 8 bases are a match to TRBD1. Trimming at V came to 10 bases and at J to 7 bases, leaving 15 bases not matched to a gene. The germline gives CDR1 ENHRY, CDR2 SYGVKD. The CDR3 loop spans 14 amino acids. The CDR3 loop is CATGRGQGGSEQYF. DNA for the CDR3: TGTGCCACCGGCCGCGGACAGGGCGGTTCGGAGCAGTACTTC.

The chain is built from TRBV11-2 and TRBJ2-1, with D possibly being TRBD1 (6 bases). Germline assignment: CDR1 SGHAT and CDR2 FQNNGV. This CDR3 spans 15 amino acids. V lost 4 bases to trimming and J lost 9 bases, with 19 bases between them. The CDR3 sequence: CASSSPSGTLFEQFF. In DNA, the CDR3 is TGTGCCAGCAGCTCCCCCTCCGGGACACTCTTTGAGCAGTTCTTC.

The gene calls are TRBV28 and TRBJ1-2; D is unresolved. This CDR3 contains 15 residues. V was cut by 3 bases and J by 0 bases, with 11 bases left in between. CDR1 is MDHEN, CDR2 SYDVKM, per germline. CDR3 sequence (DNA): TGTGCCAGCAGTTTTCTGGAGAGATCTAACTATGGCTACACCTTC. Protein product: CASSFLERSNYGYTF.

The chain combines TRBV19 with TRBJ2-3; 7 nucleotides align to TRBD1. This CDR3 is built from 14 residues. Germline CDR1 is LNHDA and CDR2 is SQIVND (reference sequence). V trimming: 7 bases; J trimming: 4 bases; junction bases outside the gene matches: 8. The CDR3 protein is CASTQNQGADTQYF. The CDR3 nucleotides read TGTGCCAGTACTCAAAACCAGGGGGCAGATACGCAGTATTTT.

The rearrangement links TRBV27 to TRBJ2-3; perhaps TRBD2 as D (6 bases). This CDR3 is 16 amino acids long. V was trimmed by 2 bases and J by 1 base, leaving 13 bases between them. Germline V lookup: CDR1 MNHEY, CDR2 SMNVEV (reference sequence). CDR3: CASSLGLIVGTDTQYF. The DNA of the CDR3 is TGTGCCAGCAGTTTAGGACTAATTGTGGGCACAGATACGCAGTATTTT.

This chain connects TRBV7-3 to TRBJ1-1; 7 bases are shared with TRBD1. Losses at the gene ends were 5 bases for V and 5 bases for J; bases not matched to a gene: 8. The length of the CDR3 is 14 residues. Germline CDR1 is SGHTA and CDR2 is FQGTGA. The CDR3 sequence: CASSAQGGSTEAFF. CDR3 bases: TGTGCCAGCAGCGCCCAGGGGGGTTCGACTGAAGCTTTCTTT.

V and J are TRBV2 and TRBJ2-7; D may be TRBD2 (6 bases). CDR1 is SNHLY, CDR2 FYNNEI, per germline. This CDR3 has 17 amino acids. V was trimmed by 8 bases and J by 0 bases, leaving 23 bases between them. The CDR3 nucleotides are TGTGCCAGCCGCGGGGCGCTAGGTTTCTCGAGCTCCTACGAGCAGTACTTC. It codes for CASRGALGFSSSYEQYF. The variable domain in full, completed from reference TRBV2 and TRBJ2-7, reads EPEVTQTPSHQVTQMGQEVILRCVPISNHLYFYWYRQILGQKVEFLVSFYNNEISEKSEIFDDQFSVERPDGSNFTLKIRSTKLEDSAMYFCASRGALGFSSSYEQYFGPGTRLTVT.

The chain carries TRBV24-1 and TRBJ2-2, with D possibly TRBD1 on 5 matching bases. The germline gives CDR1 KGHDR, CDR2 SFDVKD. This CDR3 comprises 15 residues. Deletions cut 3 bases from V and 4 bases from J, with 11 bases between. CDR3 in amino acids: CATSDPKGATGELFF. In nucleotides, the CDR3 is TGTGCCACCAGTGATCCTAAAGGGGCCACCGGGGAGCTGTTTTTT.

The table lists this clone with a few counts. The chain combines TRBV20-1 with TRBJ2-7, with 9 bases aligning to TRBD2. The CDR3 is 14 amino acids. Germline CDR1 and CDR2: DFQATT and SNEGSKA (reference sequence). Trimming took 3 bases from V and 7 from J; bases not matched to a gene: 10. The CDR3 DNA is TGCAGTGCTAGTCTAGCGGGAAACTCTAGGGAGCAGTACTTC. Amino acids: CSASLAGNSREQYF.

V is TRBV9 and J is TRBJ2-3; TRBD2 matches at 11 bases. The CDR3 covers 18 residues. CDR1 and CDR2 from the germline V gene are SGDLS and YYNGEE. The J segment lost 1 base and the V segment lost 4 bases, leaving 11 bases of the junction unmatched. The CDR3: CASSRSGRAVGGTDTQYF. The CDR3 region has the DNA TGTGCCAGCAGCCGTAGCGGGAGGGCCGTGGGGGGCACAGATACGCAGTATTTT.

CDR3 nucleotides: TGTGCCAGCTCACCAGAGGCAGACAATCAGCCCCAGCATTTT. This gives the protein CASSPEADNQPQHF. The rearrangement uses TRBV18 and TRBJ1-5; no definite D call. Germline values: CDR1 KGHSH, CDR2 LQKENI. V was shortened by 2 bases and J by 3 bases, with 8 bases between the two germline ends. This CDR3 has 14 residues.

This clone was seen once. The chain employs TRBV6-6 and TRBJ2-5, with 7 positions matching TRBD2. J gave up 4 bases and V 5 bases, and 7 bases lay outside the gene matches. Germline CDR1 MNHNY, CDR2 SVGAGI (reference sequence). The CDR3 is 14 amino acids. The CDR3 sequence: CASSPLVAGETQYF. CDR3 nucleotide sequence: TGTGCCAGCAGTCCACTTGTAGCGGGAGAGACCCAGTACTTC.

This chain uses TRBV9 with TRBJ2-1; D is uncertain. The CDR3 has 15 residues. Germline V gene lookup returns CDR1 SGDLS and CDR2 YYNGEE. V lost 0 bases to trimming and J lost 0 bases, with 7 bases between them. CDR3 nucleotide sequence: TGTGCCAGCAGCGTAGCATCTAGCTCCTACAATGAGCAGTTCTTC. The encoded protein is CASSVASSSYNEQFF. Full variable domain (outside the CDR3, taken from reference TRBV9 and TRBJ2-1): DSGVTQTPKHLITATGQRVTLRCSPRSGDLSVYWYQQSLDQGLQFLIQYYNGEERAKGNILERFSAQQFPDLHSELNLSSLELGDSALYFCASSVASSSYNEQFFGPGTRLTVL.

The chain joins TRBV24-1 to TRBJ2-1; 9 bases fit TRBD2. CDR1 is KGHDR and CDR2 is SFDVKD in the germline V gene. The CDR3 is 14 residues long. The trim removed 2 bases at V and 7 bases at J, leaving 2 bases unmatched. The CDR3 DNA reads TGTGCCACCAGTGATTGGCGGGAGGGGAATGAGCAGTTCTTC. It codes for CATSDWREGNEQFF.

This chain connects TRBV19 to TRBJ2-5; tentatively, D is TRBD1 (6 bases). V gave up 3 bases and J gave up 5 bases, with 10 bases separating them. Germline V lookup: CDR1 LNHDA, CDR2 SQIVND (reference sequence). The CDR3 covers 13 residues. CDR3 sequence (DNA): TGTGCCAGTAGTATGGGGGCGTCGGAGACCCAGTACTTC. This gives the protein CASSMGASETQYF.

This clone came up once. The chain recombines TRBV12-3 or TRBV12-4 with TRBJ1-5; tentatively, D is TRBD1 (5 bases). Trimming cost V 5 bases and J 6 bases, with 8 bases left between them. CDR3 size: 12 residues. CDR3 sequence (DNA): TGTGCCAGCAGTGGCCAGGGTCAGCCCCAGCATTTT. Encoded protein: CASSGQGQPQHF.

The rearrangement joins TRBV4-1 to TRBJ2-5, with 7 bases that match TRBD1. Germline CDR1 MGHRA, CDR2 YSYEKL. Trimming removed 10 bases from V and 2 bases from J; junction bases left unmatched: 13. This CDR3 spans 15 amino acids. The CDR3 loop reads CATTEGASLQETQYF. CDR3 DNA sequence: TGCGCCACTACCGAGGGGGCATCCCTTCAAGAGACCCAGTACTTC.

The chain carries TRBV10-2 and TRBJ1-4; D call uncertain. V was pared by 6 bases and J by 2 bases, with 16 bases between. CDR1 is WSHSY and CDR2 is SAAADI in the germline V gene. This CDR3 comprises 16 residues. The CDR3 coding sequence is TGCGCCAGCAGGCCGAGCGAGCGGTCCACTAATGAAAAACTGTTTTTT. Amino acids: CASRPSERSTNEKLFF.

The chain links TRBV7-9 to TRBJ1-5; D is perhaps TRBD1 (5 bases). CDR3 length: 14 residues. Trimming took 5 bases from V and 1 from J, leaving 9 bases between them. Germline V gene data show CDR1 as SEHNR and CDR2 as FQNEAQ (reference sequence). DNA of the CDR3: TGTGCCAGCAGCGCCGACAGCAGCAATCAGCCCCAGCATTTT. Its translation is CASSADSSNQPQHF.

The J gene is TRBJ1-3, the V gene TRBV7-9, with TRBD1 identical over 7 bases. The CDR3 loop spans 15 amino acids. The trim removed 8 bases at V and 0 bases at J, leaving 7 bases unmatched. CDR1 SEHNR and CDR2 FQNEAQ come from the germline V gene (reference sequence). The CDR3 is CASAATGSSGNTIYF. CDR3 bases: TGTGCCAGCGCCGCGACAGGGTCCTCTGGAAACACCATATATTTT.

J is TRBJ2-3 and V is TRBV3-1 (or the pseudogene TRBV3-2); 8 nucleotides agree with TRBD1. J lost 4 bases, V lost 1 base, and 4 bases had no gene match. CDR1 and CDR2 from the germline V gene are LGHDT and YNNKEL (reference sequence). The CDR3 is made up of 15 amino acids. Written as DNA, the CDR3 is TGTGCCAGCAGCCAAGTTTCGACAGGGGCAGATACGCAGTATTTT. Translation gives CASSQVSTGADTQYF.